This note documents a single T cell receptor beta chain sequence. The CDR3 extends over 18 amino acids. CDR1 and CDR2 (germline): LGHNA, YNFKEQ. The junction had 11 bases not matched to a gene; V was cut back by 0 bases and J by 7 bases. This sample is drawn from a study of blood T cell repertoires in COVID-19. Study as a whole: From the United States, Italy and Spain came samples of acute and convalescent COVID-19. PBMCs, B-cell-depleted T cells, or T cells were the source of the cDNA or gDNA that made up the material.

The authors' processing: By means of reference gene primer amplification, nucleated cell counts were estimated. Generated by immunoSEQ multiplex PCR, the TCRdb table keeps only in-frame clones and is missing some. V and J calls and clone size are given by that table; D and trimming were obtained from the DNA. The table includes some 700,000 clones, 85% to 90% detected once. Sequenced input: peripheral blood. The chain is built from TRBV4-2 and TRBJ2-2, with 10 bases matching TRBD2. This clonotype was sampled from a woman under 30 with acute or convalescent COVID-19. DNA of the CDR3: TGTGCCAGCAGCCAAGATGGTCCAGCGGGGGGGCCGGGCGGGGAGCTGTTTTTT. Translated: CASSQDGPAGGPGGELFF.